The entry below describes one T cell receptor (beta chain). Its antigen is currently unknown. The CDR3 contains 14 residues. The V gene's germline CDR1 is SGDLS and CDR2 YYNGEE. The data are from a study of monozygotic twins with inflammatory bowel disease. Study-wide results and limits: Twins with IBD had fewer clonotypes in common with others than healthy twins, particularly during disease activity.

TCRdb reanalyzed the 5' RACE reads and collapses them to one entry per CDR3 protein, without DNA. The sample includes more than 350,000 distinct CDR3 sequences. The chain uses TRBV9 and TRBJ2-1. Source material: blood. The TCR comes from a human donor with ulcerative colitis or Crohn's disease, or a healthy co-twin of an affected twin (not recorded which). The CDR3 loop reads CASSEQGSYNEQFF.